A selection of T cell receptor beta chains follows, all from one sample in a study of response to subunit inactivated influenza vaccine. TCRdb reanalysed the RT-PCR reads using MiXCR and keeps one entry per CDR3 protein. This table has some 520,000 distinct CDR3 sequences, 16% appearing once. Here the sequenced sample was CD4+ T cells sorted from PBMCs, taken 23 to 25 months after vaccination. These receptor sequences come from a man aged 50 to 69 who received an inactivated influenza vaccine. CDR3s include the opening cysteine and the closing phenylalanine or tryptophan. The D gene is left open where the match is weak. Not all rows give a size; the values are once, few, many and, for expanded clones, a class.

J | D | V | size | CDR3 | DNA
TRBJ2-3 | TRBD2 | TRBV5-1 | NA | CASSWISGGGTDTQYF | TGCGCCAGCAGCTGGATTAGCGGGGGCGGCACAGATACGCAGTATTTT
TRBJ1-6 | NA | TRBV6-1 | NA | CASRHSTDNSPLHF | TGTGCCAGCAGACACAGTACGGATAATTCACCCCTCCACTTT
TRBJ2-4 | NA | TRBV14 | few | CASSPMGTLAKNIQYF | TGTGCCAGCAGCCCAATGGGGACACTAGCCAAAAACATTCAGTACTTC
TRBJ2-2 | NA | TRBV20-1 | NA | CSARAGATNTGELFF | TGCAGTGCTAGGGCCGGGGCCACGAACACCGGGGAGCTGTTTTTT
TRBJ2-3 | TRBD1 | TRBV12-3/TRBV12-4 | many | CASTRQGSTDTQYF | TGTGCCAGCACCCGACAGGGGAGCACAGATACGCAGTATTTT
TRBJ2-1 | TRBD2 | TRBV30 | few | CAWSTRGSGRANYNEQFF | TGTGCCTGGAGTACCCGGGGAAGCGGGAGGGCTAATTACAATGAGCAGTTCTTC
TRBJ2-2 | NA | TRBV12-3/TRBV12-4 | few | CASSPTEYTGELFF | TGTGCCAGCAGTCCGACAGAATACACCGGGGAGCTGTTTTTT
TRBJ2-7 | TRBD1 | TRBV5-1 | NA | CASSPRGTVNEQYF | TGCGCCAGCAGCCCCCGAGGGACAGTCAACGAGCAGTACTTC
TRBJ2-5 | NA | TRBV5-1 | NA | CASGLGSPEETQYF | TGCGCCAGCGGCTTAGGTAGCCCTGAAGAGACCCAGTACTTC
TRBJ2-1 | TRBD2 | TRBV6-2/TRBV6-3 | few | CASSYGGLNNEQFF | TGTGCCAGCAGTTACGGGGGACTAAACAATGAGCAGTTCTTC
TRBJ2-2 | TRBD1 | TRBV19 | NA | CASRMTRGIGTGELFF | TGTGCCAGTAGGATGACCAGGGGGATCGGCACCGGGGAGCTGTTTTTT
TRBJ1-1 | NA | TRBV29-1 | few | CSVGSGDGAFF | TGCAGCGTTGGATCGGGGGATGGAGCTTTCTTT
TRBJ1-1 | NA | TRBV7-9 | few | CASSLSTYTEAFF | TGTGCCAGCAGCTTATCCACCTACACTGAAGCTTTCTTT
TRBJ2-3 | TRBD2 | TRBV4-3 | NA | CASSNQRLAGPDTQYF | TGCGCCAGCAGCAACCAGCGACTAGCGGGGCCAGATACGCAGTATTTT
TRBJ1-6 | NA | TRBV20-1 | few | CSASAIWGPHSPLHF | TGCAGTGCTAGTGCCATTTGGGGCCCACATTCACCCCTCCACTTT
TRBJ2-5 | TRBD1 | TRBV20-1 | few | CSAGRGTAETQYF | TGCAGTGCTGGAAGGGGGACAGCAGAGACCCAGTACTTC